The sequence of this T cell receptor beta chain was determined in a study of blood T cell repertoires in COVID-19. Study context: From the United States, Italy and Spain came samples of acute and convalescent COVID-19. From T cells, B-cell-depleted T cells, or PBMCs came the material, which was cDNA or gDNA.

Per the study methods: Estimation of nucleated cell counts was performed using reference gene primer amplification. This table comes from immunoSEQ multiplex PCR, and its TCRdb copy is limited to in-frame clones, with some not included. V and J calls and clone size are those listed in that table; D and trimming were worked out from the DNA. The sample contains about 64,000 clones, 82% of which appear only once. V shed 4 bases and J shed 5 bases, with 16 bases lying between them. Germline V gives CDR1 LNHDA, CDR2 SQIVND (reference sequence). The CDR3 is 15 amino acids. This receptor was identified in a human donor in a cohort sampled during active COVID-19. This chain links TRBV19 with TRBJ2-3; maybe TRBD1 (5 bases). Source material: peripheral blood. For the CDR3, the DNA is TGTGCCAGTAGTACCAGGGCTGCTGGCAAAGATACGCAGTATTTT. Its translation is CASSTRAAGKDTQYF. Full variable domain (outside the CDR3, taken from reference TRBV19 and TRBJ2-3): DGGITQSPKYLFRKEGQNVTLSCEQNLNHDAMYWYRQDPGQGLRLIYYSQIVNDFQKGDIAEGYSVSREKKESFPLTVTSAQKNPTAFYLCASSTRAAGKDTQYFGPGTRLTVL.